This T cell receptor beta chain was sequenced during a study of long-term antiretroviral therapy in people with HIV. This was the immunoSEQ v3.0 assay at survey level. The protocol was immunoSEQ multiplex PCR, while the TCRdb copy is restricted to in-frame clones and leaves out a portion. The sample comprises some 19,000 clones, around nine tenths of which are singletons, and 10% to 13% rests with the top ten. CDR1 LGHNA and CDR2 YNFKEQ come from the germline V gene. This CDR3 is built from 14 residues. Between the trimmed V and J ends, which lost 4 bases and 6 bases, there was a span of 12 bases. The sample consisted of unsorted PBMCs, taken 0.5 years after starting antiretroviral therapy. The genes are TRBV4-2 and TRBJ2-2; a weak D match, TRBD1 (6 bases). The TCR was taken from a middle-aged man with HIV. CDR3 coding DNA: TGTGCCAGCAGCCCAGGGGTCCCCTCCGGGGAGCTGTTTTTT. As protein: CASSPGVPSGELFF.